The 12 T cell receptor beta chains listed next were all sequenced from one sample in a study of T cell clonality in common variable immunodeficiency (dated by TCRdb to 2013 to 2016). Here is what the overall study found, with its caveats: CVID TCRbeta sequences were reported to have fewer deletions and N-nucleotide insertions and to lack highly modified clones with 13 or more V deletions.

Library preparation employed the immunoSEQ multiplex PCR assay. Held by TCRdb, this immuneACCESS table contains in-frame sequences only and omits some clones. Under half of the omission traces to an unresolved V gene where checked; the cause of the rest is unknown. The sample records tens of thousands of clones, none occurring a single time. Around 6% of the sample is taken by the ten largest. No cognate antigen is known for these TCRs. The sample consisted of peripheral blood mononuclear cells. The receptors derive from a human donor with common variable immunodeficiency.

In regard to this clone: Read sequence stops 3 residues before the CDR3 end, and the germline J gene provides the missing end. This chain uses TRBV30 with TRBJ2-2; D is undetermined. CDR1 is GTSNPN, CDR2 SVGIG, per germline (reference sequence). There are 13 residues in the CDR3. Trimming removed 0 bases from V and 4 bases from J, with 6 bases in between. The CDR3 here is CAWSVRGTGELFF. The CDR3 DNA, read in part, is TGTGCCTGGAGTGTACGAGGCACCGGGGAG.

This clone was seen only a few times. CDR3 bases read: TGTGCCAGCAGTTCCCACGGACAGGGCGCTGAA. Residues: CASSSHGQGAE. In full, the CDR3 reads CASSSHGQGAEAFF. The chain links TRBV6-2 or TRBV6-3 to TRBJ1-1, with 8 bases fitting TRBD1. The missing CDR3 end, 3 residues past where the read stops, is filled in from the germline J gene. This CDR3 is 14 amino acids long. Germline V lookup: CDR1 MNHEY, CDR2 SVGEGT. The V and J ends lost 4 bases and 6 bases, in that order; junction bases with no gene match: 7.

This clone has at least ten counts. The read stops 3 residues short of the end of the CDR3; the missing end is completed from the germline J gene. This chain uses TRBV7-2 with TRBJ2-1; D ambiguous. The CDR3 length is 13 residues. CDR1 is SGHTA, CDR2 FQGNSA, per germline. V was shortened by 1 base and J by 5 bases, with 6 bases between the two germline ends. The CDR3 bases that were read are TGTGCCAGCAGCTTAGAGGCGGACAATGAG. Protein: CASSLEADNE. The whole CDR3 sequence reads CASSLEADNEQFF.

Details on this clone: The read stops 3 residues short of the end of the CDR3; the missing end is completed from the germline J gene. The chain couples TRBV5-4 to TRBJ2-5; 7 nucleotides align to TRBD2. CDR1 and CDR2 (germline): SGHNT, YYREEE (reference sequence). V dropped 0 bases and J dropped 5; count of bases not matched to a gene: 7. This CDR3 is built from 15 residues. The CDR3 bases that were read are TGTGCCAGCAGCTTGGCCGAGGGGCGGGGGGAGACC. It is translated as CASSLAEGRGET. The full CDR3 reads CASSLAEGRGETQYF.

There are a few counts of this clone. Coverage ceases 3 residues before the CDR3 finishes, and the germline J gene fills in the end. The chain couples TRBV30 to TRBJ1-5; TRBD1 matches 7 bases. Unmatched junction bases numbered 17, after V lost 4 bases and J lost 5 bases. Germline CDR1 and CDR2: GTSNPN and SVGIG (reference sequence). This CDR3 has 17 amino acids. The CDR3 region is CAWTTSVTGQKHQPQHF. The covered CDR3 bases are TGTGCCTGGACTACAAGCGTGACAGGGCAAAAACATCAGCCC. Full variable domain (rest looked up from reference TRBV30 and TRBJ1-5): SQTIHQWPATLVQPVGSPLSLECTVEGTSNPNLYWYRQAAGRGLQLLFYSVGIGQISSEVPQNLSASRPQDRQFILSSKKLLLSDSGFYLCAWTTSVTGQKHQPQHFGDGTRLSIL.

The table lists this clone with many counts. The observed sequence ends 3 residues before the CDR3 terminus, with the missing tail filled in from the germline J gene. The rearrangement links TRBV2 to TRBJ1-1; D perhaps matches TRBD1 (5 bases). The V gene's germline CDR1 is SNHLY and CDR2 FYNNEI. The germline V and J ends were trimmed by 3 bases and 4 bases, with 9 bases remaining between them. The CDR3 extends over 13 amino acids. The CDR3 spells CASSERGSTEAFF. CDR3 DNA, as far as it was read: TGTGCCAGCAGTGAGAGGGGATCCACTGAA. Filled out from reference TRBV2 and TRBJ1-1, the complete variable domain reads EPEVTQTPSHQVTQMGQEVILRCVPISNHLYFYWYRQILGQKVEFLVSFYNNEISEKSEIFDDQFSVERPDGSNFTLKIRSTKLEDSAMYFCASSERGSTEAFFGQGTRLTVV.

This clone turned up a few times. The read falls 3 residues short of the CDR3 end, and the missing part is taken from the germline J gene. V usage is TRBV30 and J usage is TRBJ2-2; D not resolved. Trimming removed 3 bases at V and 1 base at J, with 9 bases between. The CDR3 consists of 14 residues. The germline gives CDR1 GTSNPN, CDR2 SVGIG (reference sequence). CDR3 region: CAWRISMNTGELFF. The part of the CDR3 DNA that was read is TGTGCCTGGAGAATATCTATGAACACCGGGGAG.

Concerning this clone itself: The CDR3 goes on 3 residues after the read ends, and that part is filled in from the germline J gene. V usage is TRBV18 and J usage is TRBJ1-5; 7 bases align to TRBD1. Germline V gene sequence: CDR1 KGHSH, CDR2 LQKENI. The CDR3 covers 15 residues. With V trimmed by 3 bases and J by 2 bases, 4 bases remained unmatched. The DNA read from the CDR3 is TGTGCCAGCTCACCTACGGGACAGCGCAATCAGCCC. As protein: CASSPTGQRNQP. The entire CDR3 sequence reads CASSPTGQRNQPQHF.

This clone was seen ten or more times. The CDR3 end falls 3 residues outside the read, so it is completed with the germline J gene. The chain has TRBV18 and TRBJ1-5; tentative D call: TRBD1 (6 bases). The CDR3 loop spans 17 amino acids. V was clipped by 3 bases and J by 0 bases, with 15 bases between them. In germline, CDR1 is KGHSH, CDR2 LQKENI. CDR3 in amino acids: CASSPSQGTYSNQPQHF. The part of the CDR3 DNA that was read is TGTGCCAGCTCACCCTCACAGGGAACCTATAGCAATCAGCCC.

Remarks on this clone: From the germline J gene comes the end of the CDR3, since the read stops 3 residues before it. The chain carries TRBV18 and TRBJ1-4; the match to TRBD1 covers 9 bases. In germline, CDR1 is KGHSH, CDR2 LQKENI. The CDR3 runs to 14 residues. The junction had 4 bases not matched to a gene; V was cut back by 3 bases and J by 8 bases. The DNA read from the CDR3 is TGTGCCAGCTCACCCCGACAGGGGGGAGAAAAA. This encodes CASSPRQGGEK. The full CDR3 is CASSPRQGGEKLFF.

This clone was detected many times. Sequencing ends 3 residues short of the CDR3 end; the germline J gene provides the rest. This sample includes further DNA sequences coding for the same CDR3. V is TRBV2 and J is TRBJ2-6; D is undetermined. Germline V gene lookup returns CDR1 SNHLY and CDR2 FYNNEI. The CDR3 sequence is 17 residues long. The V gene lost 3 bases and the J gene lost 0 bases, with 12 bases spanning the gap. CDR3 DNA (partial): TGTGCCAGCAGTGATCAGAAGCACTACTCTGGGGCCAACGTC. Translated, it gives CASSDQKHYSGANV. The complete CDR3 sequence is CASSDQKHYSGANVLTF.

This clone was recorded many times. Read sequence stops 3 residues before the CDR3 end, and the germline J gene provides the missing end. The chain combines TRBV20-1 with TRBJ1-2, with a tentative D call TRBD1 (5 bases). Trimming stripped 0 bases from V and 6 bases from J, with 20 bases between. CDR3 length: 16 amino acids. In germline, CDR1 is DFQATT, CDR2 SNEGSKA (reference sequence). CDR3 sequence reads: CSARDLLQGSKDGYTF. The covered CDR3 bases are TGCAGTGCTAGAGATTTGTTGCAGGGTAGTAAGGATGGC.